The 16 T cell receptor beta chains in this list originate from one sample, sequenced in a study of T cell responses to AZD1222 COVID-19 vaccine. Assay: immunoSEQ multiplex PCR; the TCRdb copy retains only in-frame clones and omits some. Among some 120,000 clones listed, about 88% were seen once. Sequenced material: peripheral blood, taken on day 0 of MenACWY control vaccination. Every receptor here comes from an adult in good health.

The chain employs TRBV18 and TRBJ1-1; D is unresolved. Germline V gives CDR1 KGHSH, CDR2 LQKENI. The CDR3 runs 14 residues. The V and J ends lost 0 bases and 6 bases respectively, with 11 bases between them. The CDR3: CASSPPAGSPEAFF. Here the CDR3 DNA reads TGTGCCAGCTCACCACCCGCGGGGTCCCCTGAAGCTTTCTTT.

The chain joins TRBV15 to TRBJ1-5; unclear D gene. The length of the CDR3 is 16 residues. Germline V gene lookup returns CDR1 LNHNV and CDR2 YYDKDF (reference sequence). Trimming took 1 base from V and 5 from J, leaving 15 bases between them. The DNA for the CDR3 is TGTGCCACCAGCAGAGCGAGCGGAACAGCCGATCAGCCCCAGCATTTT. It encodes CATSRASGTADQPQHF.

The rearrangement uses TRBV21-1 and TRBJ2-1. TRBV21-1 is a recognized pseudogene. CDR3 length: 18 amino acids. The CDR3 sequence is CASSKGPRGGPFFNEQFF. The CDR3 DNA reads TGTGCCAGCAGCAAAGGACCGCGTGGGGGGCCATTCTTCAATGAGCAGTTCTTC.

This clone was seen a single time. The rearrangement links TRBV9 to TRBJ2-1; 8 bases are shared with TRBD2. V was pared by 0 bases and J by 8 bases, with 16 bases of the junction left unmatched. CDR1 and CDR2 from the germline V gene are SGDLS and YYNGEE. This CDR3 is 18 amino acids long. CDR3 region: CASSVEEVLASGSHEQFF. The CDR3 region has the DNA TGTGCCAGCAGCGTAGAAGAGGTTTTGGCTAGCGGGTCCCATGAGCAGTTCTTC.

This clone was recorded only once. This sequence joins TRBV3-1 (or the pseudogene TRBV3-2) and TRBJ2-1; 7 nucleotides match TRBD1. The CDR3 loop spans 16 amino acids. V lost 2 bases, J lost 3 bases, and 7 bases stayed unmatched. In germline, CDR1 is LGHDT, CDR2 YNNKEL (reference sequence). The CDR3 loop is CASSQMGQSIYNEQFF. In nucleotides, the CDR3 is TGTGCCAGCAGCCAAATGGGACAGTCAATCTACAATGAGCAGTTCTTC.

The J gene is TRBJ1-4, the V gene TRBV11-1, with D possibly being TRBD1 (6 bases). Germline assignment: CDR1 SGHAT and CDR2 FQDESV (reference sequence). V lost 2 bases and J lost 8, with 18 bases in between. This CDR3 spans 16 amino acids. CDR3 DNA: TGTGCCAGCAGCTTAAGGTCGACAGGAGTAGGCGAAAAACTGTTTTTT. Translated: CASSLRSTGVGEKLFF.

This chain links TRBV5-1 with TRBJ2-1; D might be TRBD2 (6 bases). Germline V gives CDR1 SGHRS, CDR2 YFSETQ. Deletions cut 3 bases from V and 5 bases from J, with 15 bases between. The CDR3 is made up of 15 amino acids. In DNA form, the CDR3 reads TGCGCCAGCAGCTATAGCGGAACGGGGAACAATGAGCAGTTCTTC. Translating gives CASSYSGTGNNEQFF.

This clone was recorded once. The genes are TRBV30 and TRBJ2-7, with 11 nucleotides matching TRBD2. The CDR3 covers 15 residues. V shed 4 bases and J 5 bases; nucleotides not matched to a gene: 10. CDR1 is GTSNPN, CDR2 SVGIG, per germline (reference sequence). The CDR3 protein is CAWKAPLAGVDEQYF. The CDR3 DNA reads TGTGCCTGGAAGGCCCCACTAGCGGGAGTCGACGAGCAGTACTTC.

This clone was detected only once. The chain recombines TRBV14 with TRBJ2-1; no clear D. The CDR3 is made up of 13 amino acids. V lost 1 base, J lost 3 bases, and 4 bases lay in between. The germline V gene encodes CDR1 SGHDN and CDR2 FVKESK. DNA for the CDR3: TGTGCCAGCAGCCAAGTCAACTACAATGAGCAGTTCTTC. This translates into CASSQVNYNEQFF.

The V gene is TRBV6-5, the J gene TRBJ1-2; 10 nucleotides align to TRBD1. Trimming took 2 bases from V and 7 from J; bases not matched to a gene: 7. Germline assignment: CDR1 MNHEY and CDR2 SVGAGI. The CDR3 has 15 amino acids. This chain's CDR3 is CASSYRQGAQAGYTF. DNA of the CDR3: TGTGCCAGCAGTTACAGACAGGGGGCGCAGGCTGGCTACACCTTC.

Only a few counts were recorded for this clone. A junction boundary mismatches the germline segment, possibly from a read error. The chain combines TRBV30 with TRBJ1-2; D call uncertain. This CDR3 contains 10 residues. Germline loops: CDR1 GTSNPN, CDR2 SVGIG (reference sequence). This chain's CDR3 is CAWGVSGYTF. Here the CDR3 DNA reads TGTGCCTGGGGTGTATCGGGCTACACCTTC.

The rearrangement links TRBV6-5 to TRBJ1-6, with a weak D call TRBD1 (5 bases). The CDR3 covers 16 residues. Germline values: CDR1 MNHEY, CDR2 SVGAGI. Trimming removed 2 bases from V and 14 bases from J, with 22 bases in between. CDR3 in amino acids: CASSYGAGIGENTLHF. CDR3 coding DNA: TGTGCCAGCAGTTACGGGGCGGGAATTGGGGAGAATACCCTCCACTTT.

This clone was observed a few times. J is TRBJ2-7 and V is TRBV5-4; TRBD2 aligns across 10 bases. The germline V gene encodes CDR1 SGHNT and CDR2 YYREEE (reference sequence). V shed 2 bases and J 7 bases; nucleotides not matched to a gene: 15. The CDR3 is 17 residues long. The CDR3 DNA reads TGTGCCAGCAGCTTACAGCTCGGGACTAGCGTTCATCTGGAGCAGTACTTC. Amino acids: CASSLQLGTSVHLEQYF. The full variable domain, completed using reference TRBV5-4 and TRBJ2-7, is ETGVTQSPTHLIKTRGQQVTLRCSSQSGHNTVSWYQQALGQGPQFIFQYYREEENGRGNFPPRFSGLQFPNYSSELNVNALELDDSALYLCASSLQLGTSVHLEQYFGPGTRLTVT.

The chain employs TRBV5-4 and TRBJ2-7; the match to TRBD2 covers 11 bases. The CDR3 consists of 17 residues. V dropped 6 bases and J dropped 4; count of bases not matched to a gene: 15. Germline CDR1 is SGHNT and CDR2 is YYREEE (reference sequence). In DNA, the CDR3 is TGTGCCAGCACCTCAGGGGGTAGCGGGAGGGCCGGGTACGAGCAGTACTTC. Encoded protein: CASTSGGSGRAGYEQYF.

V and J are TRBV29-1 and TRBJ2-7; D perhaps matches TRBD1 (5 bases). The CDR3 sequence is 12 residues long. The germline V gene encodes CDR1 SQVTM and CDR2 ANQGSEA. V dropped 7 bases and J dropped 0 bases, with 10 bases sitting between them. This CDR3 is CSGGHGSYEQYF. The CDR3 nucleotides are TGCAGCGGTGGACACGGCTCCTACGAGCAGTACTTC.

This CDR3 reads CASNTQGANSPLHF. The CDR3 DNA reads TGTGCCAGTAATACCCAGGGCGCCAATTCACCCCTCCACTTT. The chain employs TRBV19 and TRBJ1-6; TRBD1 might be the D (5 bases). The CDR3 extends over 14 amino acids. The ends were cut back, 7 bases at V and 7 bases at J, with 14 bases in the middle. Per the germline V gene, CDR1 is LNHDA and CDR2 is SQIVND (reference sequence). The entire variable domain, with the rest obtained from reference TRBV19 and TRBJ1-6, is as follows: DGGITQSPKYLFRKEGQNVTLSCEQNLNHDAMYWYRQDPGQGLRLIYYSQIVNDFQKGDIAEGYSVSREKKESFPLTVTSAQKNPTAFYLCASNTQGANSPLHFGNGTRLTVT.